This TCR beta chain was obtained from a study of lymphopenia after photon versus proton radiotherapy. Germline values: CDR1 SGDLS, CDR2 YYNGEE. J gave up 3 bases and V 3 bases, and 6 bases lay outside the gene matches. The length of the CDR3 is 15 residues. Sequenced by immunoSEQ multiplex PCR; TCRdb stores in-frame clones only, minus some. The sample holds about 24,000 clones; more than 80% are singletons and the top ten take 24%. The sample was peripheral blood, taken from a patient treated with photon-based radiotherapy. The clonotype comes from a man aged 35 to 55 with gastric cancer. The V gene is TRBV9, the J gene TRBJ1-1; TRBD1 matches at 9 bases. The CDR3 bases are TGTGCCAGCAGCGAGACAGGGGGAGAGTACACTGAAGCTTTCTTT. It yields the protein CASSETGGEYTEAFF.